This T cell receptor (beta chain) was sequenced in a study of blood T cell repertoires in COVID-19. Background on the study: Italy, Spain and the United States were the sources of the convalescent and acute COVID-19 samples. T cells, B-cell-depleted T cells, or PBMCs provided the cDNA or gDNA that served as material.

Trimming pared 5 bases from V and 0 bases from J, leaving 20 bases between. The length of the CDR3 is 18 residues. Germline V gene sequence: CDR1 MNHEY, CDR2 SMNVEV (reference sequence). As processed by the authors: Estimated nucleated cell counts came from reference gene primer amplification. Clones were sequenced by immunoSEQ multiplex PCR, and TCRdb holds only the in-frame ones, with some missing. Clone size and V and J calls were adopted from that table, with D and trimming inferred from the DNA. The data hold around 41,000 clones, with approximately 83% observed a single time. This clone was detected ten times or more.

This sequence was found in an elderly woman with acute or convalescent COVID-19. The chain is built from TRBV27 and TRBJ2-1; possible D gene TRBD2, 6 bases. The sequenced material came from peripheral blood. CDR3 loop: CASSAPEGLRSSYNEQFF. The CDR3 bases are TGTGCCAGCAGTGCCCCGGAGGGGCTGAGGAGCTCCTACAATGAGCAGTTCTTC.